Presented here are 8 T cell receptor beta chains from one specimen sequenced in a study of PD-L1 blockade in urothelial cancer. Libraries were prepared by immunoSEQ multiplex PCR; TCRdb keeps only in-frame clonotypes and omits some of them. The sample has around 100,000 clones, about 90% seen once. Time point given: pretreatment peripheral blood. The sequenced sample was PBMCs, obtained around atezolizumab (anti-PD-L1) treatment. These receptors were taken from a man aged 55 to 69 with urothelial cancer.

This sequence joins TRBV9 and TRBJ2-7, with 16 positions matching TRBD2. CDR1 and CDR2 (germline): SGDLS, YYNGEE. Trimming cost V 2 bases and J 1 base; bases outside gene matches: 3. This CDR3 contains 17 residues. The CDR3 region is CASSVGLAGGSSYEQYF. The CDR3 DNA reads TGTGCCAGCAGCGTGGGACTAGCGGGAGGGTCTTCCTACGAGCAGTACTTC.

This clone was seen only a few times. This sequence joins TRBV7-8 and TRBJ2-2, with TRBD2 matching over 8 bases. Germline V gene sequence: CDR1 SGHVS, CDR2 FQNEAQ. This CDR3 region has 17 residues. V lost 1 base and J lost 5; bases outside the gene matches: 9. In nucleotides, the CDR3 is TGTGCCAGCAGCTTAGAAAGGACTAGCCTATATACCGGGGAGCTGTTTTTT. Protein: CASSLERTSLYTGELFF.

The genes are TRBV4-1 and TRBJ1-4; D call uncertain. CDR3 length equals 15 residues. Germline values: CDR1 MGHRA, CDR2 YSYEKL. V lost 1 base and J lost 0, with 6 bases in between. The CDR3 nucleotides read TGCGCCAGCAGCCAAGCCGGAGCAACTAATGAAAAACTGTTTTTT. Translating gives CASSQAGATNEKLFF.

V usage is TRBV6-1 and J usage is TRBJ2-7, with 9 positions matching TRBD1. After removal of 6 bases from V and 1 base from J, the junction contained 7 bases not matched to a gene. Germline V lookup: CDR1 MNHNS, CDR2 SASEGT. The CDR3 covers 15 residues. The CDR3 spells CASSWGDRESYEQYF. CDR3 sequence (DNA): TGTGCCAGCAGCTGGGGGGACAGGGAATCCTACGAGCAGTACTTC.

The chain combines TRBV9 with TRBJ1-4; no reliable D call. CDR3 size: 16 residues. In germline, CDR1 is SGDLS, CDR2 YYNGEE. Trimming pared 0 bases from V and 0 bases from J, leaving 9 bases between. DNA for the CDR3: TGTGCCAGCAGCGTAGAACGGGAAACAACTAATGAAAAACTGTTTTTT. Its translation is CASSVERETTNEKLFF.

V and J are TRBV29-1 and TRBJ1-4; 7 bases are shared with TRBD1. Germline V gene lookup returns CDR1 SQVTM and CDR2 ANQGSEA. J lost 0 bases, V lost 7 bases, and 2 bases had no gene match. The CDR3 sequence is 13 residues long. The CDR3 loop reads CSARGATNEKLFF. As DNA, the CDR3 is TGCAGCGCCAGGGGGGCAACTAATGAAAAACTGTTTTTT.

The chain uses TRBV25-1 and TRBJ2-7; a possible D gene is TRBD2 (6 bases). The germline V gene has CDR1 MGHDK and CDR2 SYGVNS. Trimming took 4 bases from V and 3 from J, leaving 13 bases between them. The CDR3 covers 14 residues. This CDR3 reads CASSVGTGNYEQYF. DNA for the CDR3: TGTGCCAGCAGTGTGGGGACTGGCAACTACGAGCAGTACTTC.

The CDR3 is CASSPTGGSNQPQHF. In DNA form, the CDR3 reads TGTGCCAGCAGCCCGACCGGGGGAAGCAATCAGCCCCAGCATTTT. This rearrangement joins TRBV28 to TRBJ1-5; perhaps TRBD1 as D (5 bases). The CDR3 totals 15 residues. In germline, CDR1 is MDHEN, CDR2 SYDVKM. V was shortened by 6 bases and J by 1 base, with 13 bases between the two germline ends.